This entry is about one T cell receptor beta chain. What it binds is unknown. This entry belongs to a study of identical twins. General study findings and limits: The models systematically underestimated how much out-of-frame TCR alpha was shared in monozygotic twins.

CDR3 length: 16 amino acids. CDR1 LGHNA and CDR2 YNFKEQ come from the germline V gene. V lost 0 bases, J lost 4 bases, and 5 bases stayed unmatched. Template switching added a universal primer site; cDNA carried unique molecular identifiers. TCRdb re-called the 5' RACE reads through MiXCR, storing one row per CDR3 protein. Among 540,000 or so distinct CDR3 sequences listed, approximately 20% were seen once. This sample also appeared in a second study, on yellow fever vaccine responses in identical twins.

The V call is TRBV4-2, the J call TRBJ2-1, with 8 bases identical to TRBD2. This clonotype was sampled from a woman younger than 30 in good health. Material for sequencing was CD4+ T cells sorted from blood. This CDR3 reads CASSQDSASGYNEQFF. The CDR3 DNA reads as TGTGCCAGCAGCCAAGATTCGGCTAGCGGGTACAATGAGCAGTTCTTC.